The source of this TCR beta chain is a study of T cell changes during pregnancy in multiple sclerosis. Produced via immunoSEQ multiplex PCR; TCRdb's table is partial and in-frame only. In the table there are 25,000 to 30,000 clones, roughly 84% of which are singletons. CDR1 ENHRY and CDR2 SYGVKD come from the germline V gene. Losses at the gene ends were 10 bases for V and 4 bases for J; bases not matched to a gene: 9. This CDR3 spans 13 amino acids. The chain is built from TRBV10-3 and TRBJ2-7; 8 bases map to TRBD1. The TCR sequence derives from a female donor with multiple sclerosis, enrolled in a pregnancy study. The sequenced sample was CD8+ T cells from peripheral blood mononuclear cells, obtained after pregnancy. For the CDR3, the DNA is TGTGCCACCAAGACAGGGGTCCCGTACGAGCAGTACTTC. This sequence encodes CATKTGVPYEQYF.